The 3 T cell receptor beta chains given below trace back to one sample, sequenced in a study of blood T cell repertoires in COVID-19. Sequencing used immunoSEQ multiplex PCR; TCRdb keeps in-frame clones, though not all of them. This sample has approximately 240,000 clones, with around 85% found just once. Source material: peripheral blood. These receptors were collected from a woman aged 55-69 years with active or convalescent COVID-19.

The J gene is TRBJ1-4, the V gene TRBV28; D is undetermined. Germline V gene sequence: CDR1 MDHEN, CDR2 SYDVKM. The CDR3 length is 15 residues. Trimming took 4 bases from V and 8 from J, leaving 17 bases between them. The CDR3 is CASSSYVAAGEKLFF. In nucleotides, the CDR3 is TGTGCCAGCAGTTCTTATGTGGCAGCGGGGGAAAAACTGTTTTTT.

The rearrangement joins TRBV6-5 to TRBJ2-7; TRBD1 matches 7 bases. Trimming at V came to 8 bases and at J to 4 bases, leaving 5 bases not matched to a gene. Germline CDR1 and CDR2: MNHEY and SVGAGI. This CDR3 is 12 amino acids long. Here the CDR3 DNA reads TGTGCCAGCCGGGACAGACCTTACGAGCAGTACGTC. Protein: CASRDRPYEQYV.

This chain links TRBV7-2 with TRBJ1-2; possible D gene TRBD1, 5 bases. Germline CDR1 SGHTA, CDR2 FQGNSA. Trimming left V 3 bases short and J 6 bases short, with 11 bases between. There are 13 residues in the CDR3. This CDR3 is CASSFTGTDGYTF. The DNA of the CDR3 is TGTGCCAGCAGCTTCACAGGAACGGATGGCTACACCTTC.